The 19 T cell receptor beta chains in this list originate from one sample, sequenced in a study of neurological immune-mediated disorders. TCRdb re-called the 5' RACE reads with MiXCR, one entry per CDR3 protein. This sample carries some 120,000 distinct CDR3 sequences, more than 2.5% of them seen once, and the ten largest clones take about 1.2%. Material: PBMCs. The receptor source for this set is a woman in her 30s with multiple sclerosis.

This clonotype was seen ten or more times. The rearrangement joins TRBV20-1 to TRBJ2-7; D uncertain. The V and J ends lost 1 base and 4 bases respectively, with 11 bases between them. CDR3 size: 13 residues. Germline values: CDR1 DFQATT, CDR2 SNEGSKA (reference sequence). Here the CDR3 DNA reads TGCAGTGCTAGAGCCCCCCTCGGGTACGAGCAGTACTTC. Translating gives CSARAPLGYEQYF.

Ten or more counts support this clonotype. The chain couples TRBV7-9 to TRBJ2-2, with D unresolved. Trimming stripped 6 bases from V and 5 bases from J, with 4 bases between. The CDR3 loop spans 11 amino acids. The germline CDR1 and CDR2 sequences are SEHNR and FQNEAQ (reference sequence). The CDR3 nucleotides are TGTGCCAGCAGACAGACCGGGGAGCTGTTTTTT. Its translation: CASRQTGELFF.

This clonotype was seen repeatedly, ten times or more. V gene TRBV12-3 or TRBV12-4 combines with J gene TRBJ1-1; possibly TRBD1 for D (6 bases). The length of the CDR3 is 15 residues. V dropped 5 bases and J dropped 1 base, with 14 bases sitting between them. The CDR3 region has the DNA TGTGCCAGCAGTCTAACAGGGAGTTGGAACACTGAAGCTTTCTTT. Its translation: CASSLTGSWNTEAFF.

Ten or more counts support this clonotype. The chain employs TRBV20-1 and TRBJ1-2; 7 positions match TRBD1. In germline, CDR1 is DFQATT, CDR2 SNEGSKA (reference sequence). J was trimmed by 6 bases and V by 5 bases; bases with no gene match: 9. CDR3 length: 13 residues. The CDR3 DNA reads as TGCAGTGCTGCCCCCGGGACAGTACATGGCTACACCTTC. Translating gives CSAAPGTVHGYTF.

This clonotype was seen many times. This rearrangement joins TRBV20-1 to TRBJ2-2; D might be TRBD2 (6 bases). The CDR3 length is 14 residues. With 6 bases removed from V and 1 base from J, the gap between germline ends came to 12 bases. Germline CDR1 and CDR2: DFQATT and SNEGSKA (reference sequence). The CDR3 sequence is CSASLALNTGELFF. CDR3 sequence (DNA): TGCAGTGCCAGCCTAGCGTTGAACACCGGGGAGCTGTTTTTT.

This clonotype has just a few counts. The V gene is TRBV4-3, the J gene TRBJ2-3, with a weak D call TRBD2 (6 bases). The CDR3 totals 15 residues. V gave up 4 bases and J gave up 6 bases, with 17 bases separating them. The germline CDR1 and CDR2 sequences are LGHNA and YSLEER. The CDR3 reads CASSPGLLVGDTQYF. The CDR3 nucleotides read TGCGCCAGCAGCCCGGGACTCCTCGTTGGCGATACGCAGTATTTT.

At least ten counts were recorded for this clonotype. V and J are TRBV20-1 and TRBJ1-1, with a possible D match to TRBD1 (5 bases). Germline CDR1 is DFQATT and CDR2 is SNEGSKA (reference sequence). Trimming shortened V by 1 base and J by 1 base, and 10 bases separated the two germline ends. The length of the CDR3 is 14 residues. CDR3 in DNA: TGCAGTGCTAGAGTGAGGGGAAGGAACACTGAAGCTTTCTTT. Its translation: CSARVRGRNTEAFF.

This clonotype was observed at least ten times. The chain uses TRBV3-1 and TRBJ2-2, with TRBD2 as a possible D gene (6 bases). V was cut by 2 bases and J by 3 bases, with 10 bases left in between. Germline CDR1 and CDR2: LGHDT and YNNKEL (reference sequence). The length of the CDR3 is 15 residues. The CDR3 bases are TGTGCCAGCAGCCAACATAGCGGATACACCGGGGAGCTGTTTTTT. It yields the protein CASSQHSGYTGELFF.

This clonotype was detected many times. This chain links TRBV20-1 with TRBJ2-7, with 13 positions matching TRBD2. The trim removed 3 bases at V and 3 bases at J, leaving 2 bases unmatched. There are 14 residues in the CDR3. Looked up from germline, CDR1 is DFQATT and CDR2 is SNEGSKA (reference sequence). The CDR3 loop is CSASGTSGDYEQYF. In DNA form, the CDR3 reads TGCAGTGCTAGCGGGACTAGCGGGGACTACGAGCAGTACTTC.

This clonotype was found many times. The J gene is TRBJ2-1, the V gene TRBV20-1; the D is unclear. Looked up from germline, CDR1 is DFQATT and CDR2 is SNEGSKA (reference sequence). The V gene lost 3 bases and the J gene lost 4 bases, with 13 bases spanning the gap. The CDR3 runs to 14 residues. DNA for the CDR3: TGCAGTGCTAGTAAAGGTTTTGGGTACAATGAGCAGTTCTTC. Protein product: CSASKGFGYNEQFF.

Many counts were recorded for this clonotype. The rearrangement links TRBV6-2 or TRBV6-3 to TRBJ2-7, with 7 bases matching TRBD2. Looked up from germline, CDR1 is MNHEY and CDR2 is SVGEGT. The CDR3 spans 14 residues. Trimming at V came to 6 bases and at J to 2 bases, leaving 7 bases not matched to a gene. The CDR3 spells CASRPGGRAYEQYF. In DNA form, the CDR3 reads TGTGCCAGCAGACCGGGAGGTCGAGCCTACGAGCAGTACTTC.

Many counts were recorded for this clonotype. This chain connects TRBV5-8 to TRBJ1-1; weak D call: TRBD1 (5 bases). Trimming pared 0 bases from V and 0 bases from J, leaving 9 bases between. The CDR3 sequence is 15 residues long. The V gene's germline CDR1 is SGHTS and CDR2 YDEGEE. DNA of the CDR3: TGTGCCAGCAGCTTGGTTTCGGGGCTGAACACTGAAGCTTTCTTT. Amino acid sequence: CASSLVSGLNTEAFF.

This clonotype was counted a few times. This rearrangement joins TRBV6-1 to TRBJ2-7; 10 nucleotides agree with TRBD2. The CDR3 extends over 13 amino acids. Germline loops: CDR1 MNHNS, CDR2 SASEGT. J lost 6 bases, V lost 7 bases, and 6 bases had no gene match. CDR3 region: CASMASGSSEQYF. For the CDR3, the DNA is TGTGCCAGCATGGCTAGCGGGAGTTCCGAGCAGTACTTC.

This clonotype showed up many times. The chain couples TRBV20-1 to TRBJ2-2; 7 positions match TRBD1. Germline CDR1 DFQATT, CDR2 SNEGSKA (reference sequence). The CDR3 totals 12 residues. J was trimmed by 5 bases and V by 3 bases; bases with no gene match: 0. The CDR3 loop is CSASRGTGELFF. CDR3 DNA: TGCAGTGCTAGCAGGGGGACCGGGGAGCTGTTTTTT.

Only a few counts were recorded for this clonotype. A much larger clonotype is one base distant, so this may be a read error. The rearrangement uses TRBV5-6 and TRBJ2-7; 8 nucleotides match TRBD1. The CDR3 covers 14 residues. The germline gives CDR1 SGHDT, CDR2 YYEEEE. V lost 4 bases to trimming and J lost 7 bases; unmatched junction nucleotides: 10. The CDR3 nucleotides read TGTGCCAGCAGCGGGGTTGGACAGGGTAAAGAGCAGTACTTC. Encoded protein: CASSGVGQGKEQYF.

This clonotype occurred many times. This chain links TRBV5-1 with TRBJ2-5, with 7 positions matching TRBD2. V shed 0 bases and J 2 bases; nucleotides not matched to a gene: 1. Germline loops: CDR1 SGHRS, CDR2 YFSETQ. The CDR3 totals 14 residues. In DNA, the CDR3 is TGCGCCAGCAGCTTGGGCGGGGGACAAGAGACCCAGTACTTC. Translation: CASSLGGGQETQYF.

Many counts were recorded for this clonotype. This chain joins TRBV5-6 and TRBJ2-7, with TRBD1 matching over 7 bases. In germline, CDR1 is SGHDT, CDR2 YYEEEE. Trimming cost V 4 bases and J 3 bases; bases outside gene matches: 4. The CDR3 spans 13 residues. CDR3 nucleotide sequence: TGTGCCAGCAGCCTTAGACAGGGCTACGAGCAGTACTTC. Protein sequence: CASSLRQGYEQYF.

This clonotype was seen at least ten times. V usage is TRBV7-8 and J usage is TRBJ1-2; D is perhaps TRBD1 (5 bases). CDR1 and CDR2 (germline): SGHVS, FQNEAQ. Trimming shortened V by 0 bases and J by 4 bases, and 15 bases separated the two germline ends. The CDR3 runs 16 residues. CDR3 sequence reads: CASSLARQRAIYGYTF. The CDR3 DNA reads TGTGCCAGCAGCTTAGCCCGACAGCGAGCGATCTATGGCTACACCTTC.

The rearrangement uses TRBV6-2 or TRBV6-3 and TRBJ1-5; D is unresolved. V lost 7 bases to trimming and J lost 7 bases, with 17 bases between them. Germline V lookup: CDR1 MNHEY, CDR2 SVGEGT. The length of the CDR3 is 14 residues. CDR3 region: CASTRTAFRQPQHF. In nucleotides, the CDR3 is TGTGCCAGCACCCGGACTGCGTTTAGACAGCCCCAGCATTTT.